These 17 T cell receptor beta chains were sequenced from one sample in a study of blood T cell repertoires in COVID-19. Profiled with immunoSEQ multiplex PCR; TCRdb holds only in-frame clones, not every one. The sample records around 140,000 clones, about four fifths being singletons. Sequencing used peripheral blood. The receptors come from a human donor with acute or convalescent COVID-19. The donor label of this sample is uncertain.

The genes are TRBV19 and TRBJ1-1, with a possible D match to TRBD1 (5 bases). The CDR3 sequence is 15 residues long. CDR1 LNHDA and CDR2 SQIVND come from the germline V gene (reference sequence). Trimming left V 5 bases short and J 2 bases short, with 15 bases between. The chain's CDR3 is CASSDSYNGNTEAFF. CDR3 nucleotide sequence: TGTGCCAGTAGTGACAGCTATAACGGAAACACTGAAGCTTTCTTT.

The rearrangement joins TRBV2 to TRBJ2-1; 10 positions match TRBD2. Losses at the gene ends were 7 bases for V and 2 bases for J; bases not matched to a gene: 5. This CDR3 spans 15 amino acids. The V gene's germline CDR1 is SNHLY and CDR2 FYNNEI. CDR3 loop: CASKATSGAYNEQFF. In nucleotides, the CDR3 is TGTGCCAGCAAAGCAACTAGCGGGGCCTACAATGAGCAGTTCTTC.

This sequence joins TRBV29-1 and TRBJ2-1; 7 positions match TRBD1. This CDR3 spans 11 amino acids. The V segment lost 7 bases and the J segment 6 bases; nucleotides outside the gene matches: 3. Germline V gene sequence: CDR1 SQVTM, CDR2 ANQGSEA. The chain's CDR3 is CSGGQVNEQFF. CDR3 nucleotide sequence: TGCAGCGGCGGACAGGTCAATGAGCAGTTCTTC.

The chain is built from TRBV18 and TRBJ1-1, with D uncertain. Germline V gene lookup returns CDR1 KGHSH and CDR2 LQKENI. The V end was cut by 1 base, the J end by 1 base, with 16 bases between. The CDR3 totals 17 residues. CDR3 residues: CASSPQMTTGPNTEAFF. The CDR3 DNA reads TGTGCCAGCTCACCACAGATGACTACCGGGCCGAACACTGAAGCTTTCTTT.

This clone appeared a single time. CDR3 protein: CASSQGASGPYNEQFF. Here the CDR3 DNA reads TGCGCCAGCAGCCAAGGGGCTAGCGGGCCTTACAATGAGCAGTTCTTC. The chain links TRBV4-1 to TRBJ2-1, with 8 bases that match TRBD2. V was pared by 1 base and J by 4 bases, with 6 bases of the junction left unmatched. The CDR3 consists of 16 residues. The germline gives CDR1 MGHRA, CDR2 YSYEKL.

In this sample, this clone turned up a few times. V and J are TRBV4-1 and TRBJ1-3; D possibly corresponds to TRBD1 (6 bases). Deletions cut 5 bases from V and 3 bases from J, with 14 bases between. The CDR3 is 15 amino acids. Germline CDR1 MGHRA, CDR2 YSYEKL. CDR3 protein: CASSYLGGDGNTIYF. The CDR3 nucleotides read TGCGCCAGCAGCTACTTAGGGGGGGATGGAAACACCATATATTTT.

V and J are TRBV25-1 and TRBJ1-1; D might be TRBD1 (5 bases). The CDR3 totals 13 residues. From germline, CDR1 is MGHDK and CDR2 SYGVNS. Trimming pared 8 bases from V and 2 bases from J, leaving 12 bases between. CDR3 in DNA: TGTGCCAGCGGAGGGGATTTTAACACTGAAGCTTTCTTT. Its protein is CASGGDFNTEAFF.

The rearrangement links TRBV5-1 to TRBJ2-3; D possibly corresponds to TRBD1 (5 bases). Germline loops: CDR1 SGHRS, CDR2 YFSETQ. CDR3 length equals 15 residues. Trimming took off 4 bases at V and 1 base at J, with 13 bases between the two ends. CDR3 DNA: TGCGCCAGCAGCCAACAGGCGGCGGGCACAGATACGCAGTATTTT. Translated, it gives CASSQQAAGTDTQYF.

The chain couples TRBV3-1 (or the pseudogene TRBV3-2) to TRBJ2-3; D perhaps matches TRBD2 (7 bases). CDR3 size: 19 residues. Germline V gives CDR1 LGHDT, CDR2 YNNKEL (reference sequence). The V end was cut by 4 bases, the J end by 1 base, with 24 bases between. CDR3 in DNA: TGTGCCAGCAGCCCCTTACGGGCGGGGGCGACGGGGGGCACAGATACGCAGTATTTT. As protein: CASSPLRAGATGGTDTQYF.

This clone was picked up a small number of times. The chain uses TRBV19 and TRBJ1-2; D gene uncertain. Germline loops: CDR1 LNHDA, CDR2 SQIVND (reference sequence). CDR3 length equals 11 residues. Trimming cost V 9 bases and J 0 bases, with 5 bases left between them. The CDR3 nucleotides are TGTGCCAGCTATTCTAACTATGGCTACACCTTC. Translating gives CASYSNYGYTF.

The V call is TRBV4-1, the J call TRBJ2-7, with TRBD1 matching 7 bases. The CDR3 is made up of 15 amino acids. From germline, CDR1 is MGHRA and CDR2 YSYEKL. Germline trimming cut 4 bases from V and 2 bases from J; bases unmatched to any gene: 8. The CDR3 DNA reads TGCGCCAGCAGCCCGGGACAGTGGAGGACCTACGAGCAGTACTTC. It yields the protein CASSPGQWRTYEQYF.

The chain couples TRBV19 to TRBJ1-5; 7 nucleotides line up with TRBD1. Germline lookup yields CDR1 LNHDA and CDR2 SQIVND (reference sequence). This CDR3 is built from 15 residues. Germline trimming cut 6 bases from V and 5 bases from J; bases unmatched to any gene: 10. The CDR3 DNA reads as TGTGCCAGTAGGCCAGCCACAGGGGACCATCAGCCCCAGCATTTT. Protein: CASRPATGDHQPQHF. Variable domain in full (rest from reference TRBV19 and TRBJ1-5): DGGITQSPKYLFRKEGQNVTLSCEQNLNHDAMYWYRQDPGQGLRLIYYSQIVNDFQKGDIAEGYSVSREKKESFPLTVTSAQKNPTAFYLCASRPATGDHQPQHFGDGTRLSIL.

V gene TRBV10-1 combines with J gene TRBJ1-1, with D hard to call. Per the germline V gene, CDR1 is WNHNN and CDR2 is SYGVQD (reference sequence). V gave up 0 bases and J gave up 8 bases, with 7 bases separating them. This CDR3 is built from 12 residues. The CDR3: CASSESGREAFF. Written as DNA, the CDR3 is TGCGCCAGCAGTGAGTCGGGCAGGGAAGCTTTCTTT.

The chain combines TRBV5-8 with TRBJ1-2; D is unresolved. Trimming left V 0 bases short and J 1 base short, with 10 bases between. The CDR3 consists of 15 residues. CDR1 is SGHTS, CDR2 YDEGEE, per germline. CDR3 in amino acids: CASSLAWQINYGYTF. DNA for the CDR3: TGTGCCAGCAGCTTGGCCTGGCAGATTAACTATGGCTACACCTTC.

The chain uses TRBV23-1 and TRBJ2-1, with D possibly TRBD1 on 6 matching bases. TRBV23-1 carries the ORF label, with uncertain function. V dropped 0 bases and J dropped 0 bases, with 18 bases sitting between them. The CDR3 loop spans 19 amino acids. CDR3 DNA sequence: TGCGCCAGCAGTCAATCGCCCCCCCCGGGACACCTCTCCTACAATGAGCAGTTCTTC. Translating gives CASSQSPPPGHLSYNEQFF.

The chain combines TRBV10-3 with TRBJ2-1; weak D call: TRBD2 (5 bases). CDR3 length equals 14 residues. Trimming stripped 5 bases from V and 8 bases from J, with 16 bases between. Germline V gene lookup returns CDR1 ENHRY and CDR2 SYGVKD. CDR3 residues: CAISWTGDTDEQFF. The DNA for the CDR3 is TGTGCCATCAGTTGGACTGGTGATACCGATGAGCAGTTCTTC.

J is TRBJ2-5 and V is TRBV5-4, with TRBD2 matching over 11 bases. In germline, CDR1 is SGHNT, CDR2 YYREEE (reference sequence). The CDR3 contains 17 residues. The V and J ends lost 0 bases and 0 bases, in that order; junction bases with no gene match: 4. The CDR3 spells CASSLAVAGGYQETQYF. The CDR3 nucleotides are TGTGCCAGCAGCTTGGCCGTAGCGGGGGGGTACCAAGAGACCCAGTACTTC.